Listed here is a single T cell receptor (beta chain). Individuals drawn from about 26 US areas were roughly 18 to 95 years old. Donors were grouped by their self-reported clinical history. This entry belongs to a study of blood T cell repertoires in COVID-19. Sequencing used immunoSEQ multiplex PCR; TCRdb keeps in-frame clones, though not all of them. The sample shows approximately 200,000 clones, approximately 90% of them seen only once. This CDR3 region has 15 residues. Trimming shortened V by 4 bases and J by 0 bases, and 10 bases separated the two germline ends. Germline-derived CDR1 and CDR2 are KGHDR and SFDVKD.

The sequence derives from a man in his late teens or twenties with acute COVID-19. The sequencing sample was made of PBMCs or T cells enriched from blood (not recorded which). The chain links TRBV24-1 to TRBJ2-3, with a weak D call TRBD1 (5 bases). The CDR3 nucleotides read TGTGCCACCAGTGAAACAGGACCTAGCACAGATACGCAGTATTTT. Translation: CATSETGPSTDTQYF.